This T cell receptor beta chain is from a study of vaccination and CD4 T cells after COVID-19. General study results and limits: Recorded median SARS-CoV-2-reactive clonotype numbers increased from roughly 19 to 38 without reaching significance.

Researchers used the Oncomine TCR Beta short-read assay to sequence DNA from cultured CD4+ T cells. TCRdb fed the PCR reads into MiXCR, producing one record per CDR3 protein. Among 3,800 or so distinct CDR3 sequences listed, less than 25% were seen once. By proportion, this clonotype is medium-sized. Its target is unknown. There are 14 residues in the CDR3. Per germline, CDR1 SGHVS and CDR2 FNYEAQ. V lost 5 bases and J lost 5; bases outside the gene matches: 5. This sample's treatment: roughly 10-day PBMC culture with coronavirus spike peptide pools or control peptides (ViraFEST assay). This chain joins TRBV7-6 and TRBJ1-1, with 10 bases that match TRBD1. The sample in question was CD4+ T cells from blood, cultured in vitro, obtained after SARS-CoV-2 vaccination. This clonotype was sampled from a human donor who had recovered from COVID-19. The CDR3 nucleotides are TGTGCCAGCAGCCCTCTGGACAGGGGGACTGAAGCTTTCTTT. Translated: CASSPLDRGTEAFF.